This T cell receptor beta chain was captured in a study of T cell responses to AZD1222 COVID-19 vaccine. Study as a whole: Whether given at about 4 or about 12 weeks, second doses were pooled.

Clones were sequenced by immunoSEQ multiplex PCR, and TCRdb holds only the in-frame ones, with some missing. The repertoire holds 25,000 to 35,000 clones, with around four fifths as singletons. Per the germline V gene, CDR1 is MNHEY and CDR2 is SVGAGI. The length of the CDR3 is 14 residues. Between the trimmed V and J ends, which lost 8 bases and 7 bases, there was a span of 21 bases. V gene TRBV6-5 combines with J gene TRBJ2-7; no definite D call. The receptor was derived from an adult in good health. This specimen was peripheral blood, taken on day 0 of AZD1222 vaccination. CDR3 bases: TGTGCCAGCGGGGAATATCTAGGGCACTCGGAGCAGTACTTC. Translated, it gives CASGEYLGHSEQYF.